The next 23 T cell receptor beta chains were all read from a single sample in a study of T cells in Graves' hyperthyroidism and ophthalmopathy. Regions amplified from RNA transcripts were the TCR beta CDR3 regions. The HTBI set primed first-round TCR CDR3 RT-PCR. Using its own MiXCR run on the multiplex PCR reads, TCRdb lists one record per CDR3 protein. The sample lists 250,000 to 350,000 distinct CDR3 sequences; roughly 15% were seen once. The sequenced sample consisted of blood. These receptors all come from a man aged 25 to 45 with Graves' hyperthyroidism.

This clonotype appeared many times. The chain combines TRBV6-2 or TRBV6-3 with TRBJ1-2; TRBD1 might be the D (5 bases). Trimming took 4 bases from V and 13 from J, leaving 19 bases between them. The germline V gene has CDR1 MNHEY and CDR2 SVGEGT. There are 13 residues in the CDR3. The DNA for the CDR3 is TGTGCCAGCAGTTCTAGAGGGACGGAGCCTCTCACCTTC. This encodes CASSSRGTEPLTF.

There are many counts of this clonotype. The genes are TRBV7-9 and TRBJ2-5, with a possible D match to TRBD1 (6 bases). This CDR3 comprises 14 residues. CDR1 is SEHNR, CDR2 FQNEAQ, per germline (reference sequence). Trimming took 2 bases from V and 4 from J, leaving 11 bases between them. CDR3: CASSLHQGLETQYF. In DNA, the CDR3 is TGTGCCAGCAGCTTACACCAGGGGTTAGAGACCCAGTACTTC.

The sample holds a few counts of this clonotype. This chain links TRBV7-9 with TRBJ1-1; D may be TRBD1 (5 bases). V lost 5 bases, J lost 11 bases, and 15 bases lay in between. The CDR3 contains 12 residues. Germline CDR1 is SEHNR and CDR2 is FQNEAQ (reference sequence). The CDR3 sequence: CASSPGAQSAFF. The CDR3 DNA reads TGTGCCAGCAGCCCTGGGGCACAGAGCGCTTTCTTT.

This chain links TRBV28 with TRBJ2-1; TRBD1 matches 9 bases. Losses at the gene ends were 6 bases for V and 5 bases for J; bases not matched to a gene: 8. Germline V gene sequence: CDR1 MDHEN, CDR2 SYDVKM. The CDR3 totals 15 residues. The CDR3 DNA is TGTGCCAGCAGCCCCGGGACAGGGTCGCACAATGAGCAGTTCTTC. This encodes CASSPGTGSHNEQFF.

This rearrangement joins TRBV20-1 to TRBJ1-3; D uncertain. The V and J ends lost 7 bases and 0 bases respectively, with 13 bases between them. CDR1 DFQATT and CDR2 SNEGSKA come from the germline V gene (reference sequence). The CDR3 is made up of 14 amino acids. CDR3 protein: CSGMKGGSGNTIYF. The CDR3 DNA follows: TGCAGTGGGATGAAGGGCGGCTCTGGAAACACCATATATTTT.

This clonotype was counted ten times or more. The CDR3 is CASTPGASLDTQYF. CDR3 sequence (DNA): TGTGCCAGCACCCCTGGGGCTAGCCTCGATACGCAGTATTTT. The rearrangement links TRBV28 to TRBJ2-3; D possibly matches TRBD1 or TRBD2 (5 bases each). The germline V and J ends were trimmed by 7 bases and 6 bases, with 17 bases remaining between them. Germline V CDR1 and CDR2: MDHEN, SYDVKM. CDR3 length equals 14 residues. Full variable domain (outside the CDR3, taken from reference TRBV28 and TRBJ2-3): DVKVTQSSRYLVKRTGEKVFLECVQDMDHENMFWYRQDPGLGLRLIYFSYDVKMKEKGDIPEGYSVSREKKERFSLILESASTNQTSMYLCASTPGASLDTQYFGPGTRLTVL.

The chain has TRBV29-1 and TRBJ2-1; perhaps TRBD2 as D (5 bases). The length of the CDR3 is 14 residues. Germline lookup yields CDR1 SQVTM and CDR2 ANQGSEA. Trimming cost V 6 bases and J 4 bases, with 16 bases left between them. The CDR3 protein is CSVTTRWGYNEQFF. For the CDR3, the DNA is TGCAGCGTAACAACTAGGTGGGGATACAATGAGCAGTTCTTC.

The sample holds many counts of this clonotype. The chain recombines TRBV30 with TRBJ1-1; D is unresolved. The germline V gene encodes CDR1 GTSNPN and CDR2 SVGIG (reference sequence). CDR3 length: 14 amino acids. V was shortened by 3 bases and J by 1 base, with 12 bases between the two germline ends. The CDR3 loop reads CAWRRGSWNTEAFF. The DNA for the CDR3 is TGTGCCTGGAGGCGGGGTAGTTGGAACACTGAAGCTTTCTTT.

This clonotype was found many times. The chain joins TRBV5-1 to TRBJ2-3, with 7 bases aligning to TRBD2. CDR3 size: 15 residues. From germline, CDR1 is SGHRS and CDR2 YFSETQ. V shed 0 bases, J shed 5 bases, and the junction held 6 bases outside the gene matches. CDR3 sequence: CASSLVRAGRDTQYF. The CDR3 DNA sequence: TGCGCCAGCAGCTTGGTGCGAGCGGGACGAGATACGCAGTATTTT.

This clonotype has just a few counts. The chain has TRBV5-4 and TRBJ2-2; D is unresolved. CDR3 length: 11 residues. Trimming shortened V by 9 bases and J by 7 bases, and 10 bases separated the two germline ends. Germline-derived CDR1 and CDR2 are SGHNT and YYREEE (reference sequence). The CDR3 region has the DNA TGTGCCACTTCCTTTCGCGGGGAGCTGTTTTTT. The encoded protein is CATSFRGELFF. The full variable domain, completed using reference TRBV5-4 and TRBJ2-2, is ETGVTQSPTHLIKTRGQQVTLRCSSQSGHNTVSWYQQALGQGPQFIFQYYREEENGRGNFPPRFSGLQFPNYSSELNVNALELDDSALYLCATSFRGELFFGEGSRLTVL.

In the case of this clonotype: Given a much more abundant clone one base away, this may be a read error. The rearrangement links TRBV5-1 to TRBJ2-2, with 10 positions matching TRBD2. Germline CDR1 reads SGHRS; CDR2 reads YFSETQ. CDR3 length: 17 amino acids. V shed 4 bases, J shed 2 bases, and the junction held 8 bases outside the gene matches. The CDR3 region has the DNA TGCGCCAGCAGCCCTACCACTAGCGGGGCTAACACCGGGGAGCTGTTTTTT. Its protein is CASSPTTSGANTGELFF.

There are many counts of this clonotype. V usage is TRBV5-5 and J usage is TRBJ2-7; D is unresolved. The germline gives CDR1 SGHKS, CDR2 YYEKEE (reference sequence). The CDR3 consists of 15 residues. Trimming shortened V by 0 bases and J by 3 bases, and 13 bases separated the two germline ends. The CDR3 nucleotides are TGTGCCAGCAGCTTGGAGTGGCGAAACCTCTACGAGCAGTACTTC. This translates into CASSLEWRNLYEQYF.

This clonotype has ten or more counts. The gene calls are TRBV5-1 and TRBJ1-1; 8 bases line up with TRBD1. The CDR3 consists of 15 residues. CDR1 SGHRS and CDR2 YFSETQ come from the germline V gene. V was pared by 0 bases and J by 3 bases, with 4 bases of the junction left unmatched. The CDR3 DNA follows: TGCGCCAGCAGCTTGGTGGGGGGACAGGACACTGAAGCTTTCTTT. The encoded protein is CASSLVGGQDTEAFF.

This clonotype was seen more than once but under ten times. The chain recombines TRBV5-1 with TRBJ2-5; D is tentatively TRBD1 or TRBD2 (5 bases each). From germline, CDR1 is SGHRS and CDR2 YFSETQ. The V gene lost 7 bases and the J gene lost 1 base, with 14 bases spanning the gap. This CDR3 comprises 14 residues. The CDR3 sequence is CASERGSFQETQYF. DNA for the CDR3: TGCGCCAGCGAGAGGGGAAGTTTCCAAGAGACCCAGTACTTC.

The chain carries TRBV10-2 and TRBJ2-7, with D maybe TRBD1 (6 bases). The ends were cut back, 10 bases at V and 4 bases at J, with 26 bases in the middle. The CDR3 consists of 16 residues. The germline CDR1 and CDR2 sequences are WSHSY and SAAADI. CDR3 sequence: CATRGKGGRMFYEQYF. CDR3 coding DNA: TGCGCCACCCGGGGCAAAGGGGGTCGTATGTTTTACGAGCAGTACTTC.

This clonotype was counted a few times. The chain uses TRBV20-1 and TRBJ2-3, with no clear D. Deletions cut 3 bases from V and 0 bases from J, with 10 bases between. Germline V CDR1 and CDR2: DFQATT, SNEGSKA (reference sequence). This CDR3 comprises 14 residues. CDR3 sequence (DNA): TGCAGTGCTAGGCGGCACGGTAGCACAGATACGCAGTATTTT. Protein product: CSARRHGSTDTQYF.

The V gene is TRBV7-3, the J gene TRBJ1-6; perhaps TRBD1 as D (5 bases). V was pared by 5 bases and J by 10 bases, with 12 bases between. The CDR3 is made up of 13 amino acids. The germline V gene has CDR1 SGHTA and CDR2 FQGTGA. CDR3 sequence (DNA): TGTGCCAGCAGCCGAGGCGGGGACTCACCCCTCCACTTT. Encoded protein: CASSRGGDSPLHF.

The gene calls are TRBV12-3 or TRBV12-4 and TRBJ1-6; no definite D call. This CDR3 contains 13 residues. Trimming cost V 6 bases and J 10 bases, with 13 bases left between them. The CDR3 region is CASRSSLGSPLHF. DNA for the CDR3: TGTGCCAGCAGGAGCTCTTTGGGATCACCCCTCCACTTT.

This clonotype has ten or more counts. The genes are TRBV3-1 and TRBJ2-7; D is ambiguous. V lost 2 bases and J 4 bases, leaving 9 bases between the germline ends. The CDR3 length is 13 residues. From germline, CDR1 is LGHDT and CDR2 YNNKEL (reference sequence). The CDR3 sequence: CASSQTVSYEQYF. The CDR3 DNA is TGTGCCAGCAGCCAAACAGTCAGTTACGAGCAGTACTTC.

This clonotype was counted ten times or more. The V call is TRBV12-3 or TRBV12-4, the J call TRBJ2-7; TRBD1 is a possible D gene (6 bases). The CDR3 extends over 13 amino acids. Between the trimmed V and J ends, which lost 5 bases and 5 bases, there was a span of 13 bases. The CDR3 DNA is TGTGCCAGCAGTCCTCACAGGGACCACGAGCAGTACTTC. Protein: CASSPHRDHEQYF.

The CDR3 region is CASTLGTGVNQPQHF. Written as DNA, the CDR3 is TGTGCCAGTACCCTCGGGACAGGGGTCAATCAGCCCCAGCATTTT. The rearrangement links TRBV19 to TRBJ1-5, with 10 nucleotides matching TRBD1. The CDR3 sequence is 15 residues long. Looked up from germline, CDR1 is LNHDA and CDR2 is SQIVND (reference sequence). V was clipped by 7 bases and J by 3 bases; unmatched bases: 6.

This clonotype was seen repeatedly, ten times or more. The gene calls are TRBV5-1 and TRBJ2-3, with D possibly being TRBD1 (6 bases). The CDR3 loop spans 15 amino acids. The germline gives CDR1 SGHRS, CDR2 YFSETQ. Trimming left V 4 bases short and J 2 bases short, with 14 bases between. CDR3 nucleotides: TGCGCCAGCAGCGTTTACAGGGTAGCCACAGATACGCAGTATTTT. This encodes CASSVYRVATDTQYF.

This chain joins TRBV10-2 and TRBJ1-2, with 9 positions matching TRBD1. Germline V gene lookup returns CDR1 WSHSY and CDR2 SAAADI. CDR3 size: 14 residues. The ends lost 2 bases at V and 8 bases at J; junction bases unmatched: 6. The CDR3 DNA sequence: TGCGCCAGCAGTGAGAGGACAGGGGAGATGGGCTACACCTTC. Amino acids: CASSERTGEMGYTF.